This is a list of T cell receptor beta chains from one sample in a study of cytomegalovirus exposure and HLA in healthy donors. Clones were sequenced by immunoSEQ multiplex PCR, and TCRdb holds only the in-frame ones, with some missing. Among some 170,000 clones listed, approximately 78% were seen once. The sample was PBMCs. These receptors originate from a girl aged 2-10 years in good health and CMV-seropositive. Each CDR3 is given with its conserved first and last residue.

CDR3aa: CASSQEVAGGRETQYF; v_gene: TRBV4-1; len: 16
CDR3aa: CASSFRDRDNQPQHF; v_gene: TRBV7-9; len: 15
CDR3aa: CASSQDYSNQPQHF; v_gene: TRBV16; len: 14
CDR3aa: CAWSSPREQFF; v_gene: TRBV30; len: 11
CDR3aa: CASRSGTGRPYEQYF; v_gene: TRBV7-8; len: 15
CDR3aa: CASSERTGGSDTQYF; v_gene: TRBV6-4; len: 15
CDR3aa: CASSLGMRGRESTDTQYF; v_gene: TRBV5-1; len: 18
CDR3aa: CASRSGQLNTGELFF; v_gene: TRBV7-9; len: 15
CDR3aa: CASSFIRYGRDCEQYF; v_gene: TRBV28; len: 16
CDR3aa: CSASVIYEQYF; v_gene: TRBV20-1; len: 11
CDR3aa: CASSLMGQREKLFF; v_gene: TRBV28; len: 14
CDR3aa: CAINSGEAYEQYF; v_gene: TRBV7-2; len: 13
CDR3aa: CASRVAGGPTYEQYF; v_gene: TRBV27; len: 15
CDR3aa: CASSLAPGQSSYEQYF; v_gene: TRBV5-1; len: 16
CDR3aa: CASIRHLDSPLHF; v_gene: TRBV28; len: 13
CDR3aa: CAWYDPGSGTDTQYF; v_gene: TRBV30; len: 15
CDR3aa: CASSLEWSADSEAFF; v_gene: TRBV5-1; len: 15
CDR3aa: CASSLVGREETQYF; v_gene: TRBV5-1; len: 14
CDR3aa: CASTFPPGGAKNIQYF; v_gene: TRBV7-9; len: 16
CDR3aa: CASSFTENTEAFF; v_gene: TRBV6-5; len: 13
CDR3aa: CATSGVGAKNIQYF; v_gene: TRBV10-3; len: 14
CDR3aa: CASSYRVGETQYF; v_gene: TRBV6-6; len: 13
CDR3aa: CASSDYYNEQFF; v_gene: TRBV6-1; len: 12
CDR3aa: CASSIGQGGQPQHF; v_gene: TRBV27; len: 14
CDR3aa: CASSSSSGGDTQYF; v_gene: TRBV5-4; len: 14
CDR3aa: CAISPGTSGSDTQYF; v_gene: TRBV10-3; len: 15
CDR3aa: CASSLYFDNEQFF; v_gene: TRBV2; len: 13
CDR3aa: CASSEQGGETQYF; v_gene: TRBV7-6; len: 13
CDR3aa: CASSLGTSEAGELFF; v_gene: TRBV9; len: 15